The clone carrying this T cell receptor beta chain was recorded only once. The authors reverse transcribed roughly 0.5 to 1 ug RNA with random hexamers. TCRdb analysed the immunoSEQ multiplex PCR reads with MiXCR anew, one entry per CDR3 protein. This table has 120,000 or so distinct CDR3 sequences, 90% to 95% appearing once. These data are taken from a study of CD8 T cells in Susac syndrome. In germline, CDR1 is GTSNPN, CDR2 SVGIG (reference sequence). This CDR3 is built from 13 residues. The V and J ends lost 0 bases and 5 bases respectively, with 8 bases between them. The chain is built from TRBV30 and TRBJ1-5; D is undetermined. The receptor comes from a human donor with multiple sclerosis. Sequenced input: CD4+ T cells from PBMCs. The CDR3 loop is CAWSVKVDQPQHF. CDR3 coding DNA: TGTGCCTGGAGTGTAAAGGTCGATCAGCCCCAGCATTTT.